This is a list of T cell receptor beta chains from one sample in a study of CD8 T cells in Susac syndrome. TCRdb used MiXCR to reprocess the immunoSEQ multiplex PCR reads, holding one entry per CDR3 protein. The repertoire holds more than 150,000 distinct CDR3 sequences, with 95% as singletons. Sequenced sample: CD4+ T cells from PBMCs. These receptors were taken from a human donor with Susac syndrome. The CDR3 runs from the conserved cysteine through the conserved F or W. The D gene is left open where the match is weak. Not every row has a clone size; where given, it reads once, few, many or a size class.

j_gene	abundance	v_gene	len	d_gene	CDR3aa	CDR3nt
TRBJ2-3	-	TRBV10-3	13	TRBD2	CASTGGRTDTQYF	TGTGCCTCGACGGGGGGACGCACAGATACGCAGTATTTT
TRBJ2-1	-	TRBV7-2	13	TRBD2	CASSFPAGYEQFF	TGTGCCAGCAGCTTCCCAGCGGGGTATGAGCAGTTCTTC
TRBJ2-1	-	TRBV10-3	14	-	CAIKGRGAGDEQFF	TGTGCCATCAAGGGTCGCGGGGCCGGGGATGAGCAGTTCTTC
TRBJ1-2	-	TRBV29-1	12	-	CSVGTTDYGYTF	TGCAGCGTGGGGACGACTGACTATGGCTACACCTTC
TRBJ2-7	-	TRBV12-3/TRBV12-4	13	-	CASSSSGPLEQYF	TGTGCCAGCAGTTCCTCGGGGCCCCTCGAGCAGTACTTC
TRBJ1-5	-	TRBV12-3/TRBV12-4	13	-	CASNGNSNQPQHF	TGTGCCAGCAACGGGAATAGCAATCAGCCCCAGCATTTT
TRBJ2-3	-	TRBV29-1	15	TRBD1	CSVGQGIKSTDTQYF	TGCAGCGTTGGACAGGGGATTAAAAGCACAGATACGCAGTATTTT
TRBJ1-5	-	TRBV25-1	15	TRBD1	CASSPRTGNNQPQHF	TGTGCCAGCAGTCCCCGGACAGGGAACAATCAGCCCCAGCATTTT
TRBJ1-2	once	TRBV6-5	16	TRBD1	CASSYRGTGRAYGYTF	TGTGCCAGCAGTTACCGTGGGACAGGGAGGGCCTATGGCTACACCTTC
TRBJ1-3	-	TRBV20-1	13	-	CSARDPRGNTIYF	TGCAGTGCTAGAGATCCCCGAGGAAACACCATATATTTT
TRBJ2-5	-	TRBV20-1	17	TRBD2	CSARAGTSGDPRETQYF	TGCAGTGCTAGAGCAGGGACTAGCGGGGATCCCCGGGAGACCCAGTACTTC
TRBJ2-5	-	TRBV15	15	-	CATSSIADPQETQYF	TGTGCCACCAGCAGTATAGCGGACCCCCAAGAGACCCAGTACTTC
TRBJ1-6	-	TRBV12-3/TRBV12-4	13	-	CASSLSSNSPLHF	TGTGCCAGCAGTTTAAGCAGCAATTCACCCCTCCACTTT
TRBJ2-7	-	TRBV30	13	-	CAWSELMPYEQYF	TGTGCCTGGAGTGAACTGATGCCCTACGAGCAGTACTTC
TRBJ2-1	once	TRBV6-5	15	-	CASREHSGPRNEQFF	TGTGCCAGCAGGGAGCACAGTGGACCGCGCAATGAGCAGTTCTTC
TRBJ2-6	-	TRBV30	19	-	CAWSSYGEGAFSGANVLTF	TGTGCCTGGAGTTCCTACGGGGAGGGGGCATTCTCTGGGGCCAACGTCCTGACTTTC
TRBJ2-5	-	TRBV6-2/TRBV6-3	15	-	CASNPGNRAVGTQYF	TGTGCCAGCAACCCGGGTAACAGGGCGGTAGGGACCCAGTACTTC
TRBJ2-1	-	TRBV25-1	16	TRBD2	CASSESGSGGWNEQFF	TGTGCCAGCAGTGAGTCGGGAAGCGGGGGGTGGAATGAGCAGTTCTTC
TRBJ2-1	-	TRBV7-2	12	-	CASSLAGGEQFF	TGTGCCAGCAGCTTAGCAGGCGGTGAGCAGTTCTTC
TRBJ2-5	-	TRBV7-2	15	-	CASSLVVVRQETQYF	TGTGCCAGCAGCTTAGTTGTGGTCAGACAAGAGACCCAGTACTTC
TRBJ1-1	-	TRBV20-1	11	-	CSGDMNTEAFF	TGCAGTGGGGACATGAACACTGAAGCTTTCTTT
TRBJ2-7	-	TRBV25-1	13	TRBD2	CASSVAGGDEQYF	TGTGCCAGCAGTGTCGCGGGAGGGGACGAGCAGTACTTC
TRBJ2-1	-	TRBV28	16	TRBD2	CASSFRGGGPYNEQFF	TGTGCCAGCAGTTTTCGCGGGGGAGGACCCTACAATGAGCAGTTCTTC
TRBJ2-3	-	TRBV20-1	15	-	CSAIGRGASTDTQYF	TGCAGTGCTATAGGCCGGGGGGCTTCCACAGATACGCAGTATTTT
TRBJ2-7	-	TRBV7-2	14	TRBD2	CASSRSGGDREQYF	TGTGCCAGCAGCCGTAGCGGGGGGGATCGGGAGCAGTACTTC
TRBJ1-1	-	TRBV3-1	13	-	CASSPKPNTEAFF	TGTGCCAGCAGCCCCAAGCCGAACACTGAAGCTTTCTTT
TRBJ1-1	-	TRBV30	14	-	CAWVPKGMNTEAFF	TGTGCCTGGGTGCCAAAGGGGATGAACACTGAAGCTTTCTTT
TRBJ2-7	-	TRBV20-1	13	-	CSAKPGPGREQYF	TGCAGTGCCAAACCGGGTCCCGGTCGCGAGCAGTACTTC